This TCR beta chain was recovered during a study of response to subunit inactivated influenza vaccine listed by TCRdb under 2018. Study-wide context: To follow how T cells responded to a trivalent subunit inactivated influenza vaccine, the researchers relied on deep quantitative profiling of the T cell receptor repertoire.

Beyond this particular receptor, the publication reports: It was suggested by the authors that each seasonal influenza vaccination may recruit only a limited number of new T cells.

In regard to this clonotype: Its antigen specificity is not known. Base qualities are not at hand, and no much larger clone is one base apart.

The intended sense of this specimen's time point label: approximately 47 days after influenza vaccine administration. The library was made by RT-PCR. The sample was run on an Illumina HiSeq 2500. Starting from the raw public reads, TCRdb applied fastp trimming at Q25, assembled clones with MiXCR and retained in-frame beta chains. Each entry merges the rows of one CDR3 protein and shows their most common DNA and genes. A total of 450,000 to 500,000 distinct CDR3 sequences appear in this sample, approximately 11% of them only once. The top ten constitute about 12% of the sample. The germline V gene provides CDR1 ENHRY and CDR2 SYGVKD. The CDR3, from cysteine to phenylalanine, totals 17 residues. Only the CDR3 DNA is retained, 51 bases long and in frame from the first base. The V and J ends are trimmed by 0 bases and 6 bases, leaving 19 bases between them.

The receptor's source is a man in his fifties or sixties who received an inactivated influenza vaccine. Donor details come from another sample of the same person, matched by shared clones. In this chain, TRBV10-3 is recombined with TRBJ2-3, with no confident D gene call. Here the sequenced sample was PBMCs from blood, taken 45 days after vaccination. The CDR3 corresponds to CAISESVILARMDTQYF. The nucleotide sequence reads as follows: TGTGCCATCAGTGAGTCGGTGATCCTGGCCAGAATGGATACGCAGTATTTT.